These 20 T cell receptor beta chains share one sample of origin, sequenced in a study of cytotoxic CD8 clonotypes in ibrutinib-treated CLL. Assay used: immunoSEQ multiplex PCR; TCRdb lists only in-frame clones, some missing. The repertoire holds more than 75,000 clones, with 60% to 80% as singletons. The sample in question was PBMCs, obtained after 24 months of ibrutinib treatment. The receptor set was obtained from a human donor with chronic lymphocytic leukemia.

The J gene is TRBJ2-3, the V gene TRBV7-2; D possibly uses TRBD1 or TRBD2 (6 bases each). The germline V gene encodes CDR1 SGHTA and CDR2 FQGNSA. V gave up 5 bases and J gave up 3 bases, with 15 bases separating them. The CDR3 loop spans 15 amino acids. The CDR3 loop is CASSPWGAGTDTQYF. The CDR3 coding sequence is TGTGCCAGCAGCCCGTGGGGGGCCGGGACAGATACGCAGTATTTT.

This clone was detected only once. The V gene is TRBV27, the J gene TRBJ1-4; D might be TRBD1 (5 bases). Germline CDR1 is MNHEY and CDR2 is SMNVEV (reference sequence). This CDR3 has 14 amino acids. Trimming pared 3 bases from V and 10 bases from J, leaving 15 bases between. The CDR3 bases are TGTGCCAGCAGTTTTTCAGGGCCCCCATCAAAACTGTTTTTT. It encodes CASSFSGPPSKLFF.

The chain links TRBV5-1 to TRBJ2-1, with 8 bases matching TRBD2. This CDR3 is built from 15 residues. V dropped 4 bases and J dropped 9; count of bases not matched to a gene: 12. The germline V gene encodes CDR1 SGHRS and CDR2 YFSETQ. The CDR3 reads CASSPAPGLGGEQFF. CDR3 DNA: TGCGCCAGCAGCCCTGCCCCGGGACTAGGGGGTGAGCAGTTCTTC.

V usage is TRBV5-4 and J usage is TRBJ2-3; the match to TRBD2 covers 11 bases. V gave up 4 bases and J gave up 3 bases; unmatched junction bases: 7. The germline V gene has CDR1 SGHNT and CDR2 YYREEE (reference sequence). This CDR3 comprises 16 residues. CDR3 sequence reads: CASSTTGTSGTDTQYF. CDR3 nucleotide sequence: TGTGCCAGCAGCACTACCGGGACTAGCGGTACAGATACGCAGTATTTT.

V is TRBV27 and J is TRBJ1-5; 9 bases line up with TRBD1. V was clipped by 6 bases and J by 6 bases; unmatched bases: 3. The CDR3 consists of 13 residues. CDR1 MNHEY and CDR2 SMNVEV come from the germline V gene (reference sequence). The CDR3 DNA sequence: TGTGCCAGCAGGGACAGGGGAGGTCAGCCCCAGCATTTT. Its protein is CASRDRGGQPQHF.

The rearrangement links TRBV28 to TRBJ2-7; 14 positions match TRBD2. Trimming removed 3 bases from V and 6 bases from J; junction bases left unmatched: 10. Germline CDR1 and CDR2: MDHEN and SYDVKM. The CDR3 has 17 amino acids. The CDR3 sequence is CASSLPRGLAGATEQYF. The CDR3 DNA reads TGTGCCAGCAGTTTGCCACGGGGACTAGCGGGAGCAACCGAGCAGTACTTC. Variable domain in full (rest from reference TRBV28 and TRBJ2-7): DVKVTQSSRYLVKRTGEKVFLECVQDMDHENMFWYRQDPGLGLRLIYFSYDVKMKEKGDIPEGYSVSREKKERFSLILESASTNQTSMYLCASSLPRGLAGATEQYFGPGTRLTVT.

This CDR3 is CASRGGGAEAFF. In DNA, the CDR3 is TGTGCCAGCAGGGGTGGGGGAGCGGAGGCTTTCTTT. The chain links TRBV27 to TRBJ1-1, with D possibly TRBD1 on 5 matching bases. Trimming shortened V by 6 bases and J by 11 bases, and 16 bases separated the two germline ends. The CDR3 sequence is 12 residues long. CDR1 is MNHEY, CDR2 SMNVEV, per germline (reference sequence).

J is TRBJ1-5 and V is TRBV14; no clear D. CDR1 and CDR2 (germline): SGHDN, FVKESK. This CDR3 region has 13 residues. Trimming removed 1 base from V and 3 bases from J, with 4 bases in between. The CDR3 region is CASSQGPNQPQHF. The CDR3 DNA reads as TGTGCCAGCAGCCAAGGGCCCAATCAGCCCCAGCATTTT. Combining the CDR3 with reference TRBV14 and TRBJ1-5 gives the whole variable domain EAGVTQFPSHSVIEKGQTVTLRCDPISGHDNLYWYRRVMGKEIKFLLHFVKESKQDESGMPNNRFLAERTGGTYSTLKVQPAELEDSGVYFCASSQGPNQPQHFGDGTRLSIL.

V gene TRBV7-2 combines with J gene TRBJ2-1; TRBD2 matches 10 bases. CDR1 and CDR2 (germline): SGHTA, FQGNSA. The CDR3 totals 17 residues. The trim removed 1 base at V and 7 bases at J, leaving 10 bases unmatched. For the CDR3, the DNA is TGTGCCAGCAGCTTAGTGTCCAGCGGGGGGGCCGGGAATGAGCAGTTCTTC. The encoded protein is CASSLVSSGGAGNEQFF.

This chain links TRBV7-9 with TRBJ2-7, with D possibly TRBD2 on 6 matching bases. V dropped 5 bases and J dropped 3 bases, with 17 bases sitting between them. The V gene's germline CDR1 is SEHNR and CDR2 FQNEAQ (reference sequence). CDR3 size: 15 residues. The CDR3 coding sequence is TGTGCCAGCAGCCCCGGCGGGACGTCAGGCTACGAGCAGTACTTC. Its protein is CASSPGGTSGYEQYF.

The genes are TRBV7-2 and TRBJ1-3; tentative D call: TRBD1 (6 bases). The CDR3 loop spans 15 amino acids. Germline CDR1 reads SGHTA; CDR2 reads FQGNSA. V was pared by 5 bases and J by 2 bases, with 13 bases between. For the CDR3, the DNA is TGTGCCAGCAGCCGTTCCGGGACACCTGGAAACACCATATATTTT. It is translated as CASSRSGTPGNTIYF.

This clone was recorded only once. The V and J genes are TRBV7-3 and TRBJ2-2; 7 bases are a match to TRBD2. The CDR3 sequence is 15 residues long. J was trimmed by 7 bases and V by 4 bases; bases with no gene match: 9. Germline V lookup: CDR1 SGHTA, CDR2 FQGTGA. The DNA for the CDR3 is TGTGCCAGCAGCTCTCGGACTAGGTTCGACGGGGAGCTGTTTTTT. Protein: CASSSRTRFDGELFF.

This sequence joins TRBV11-2 and TRBJ2-3; 15 nucleotides match TRBD2. CDR3 length: 17 residues. CDR1 is SGHAT and CDR2 is FQNNGV in the germline V gene. V dropped 4 bases and J dropped 2; count of bases not matched to a gene: 4. CDR3 sequence: CASSSGTSGGITDTQYF. CDR3 bases: TGTGCCAGCAGCTCGGGGACTAGCGGGGGGATCACAGATACGCAGTATTTT.

The chain recombines TRBV5-4 with TRBJ2-6, with D perhaps TRBD2 (6 bases). This CDR3 is built from 19 residues. V lost 0 bases and J lost 0, with 16 bases in between. Germline CDR1 SGHNT, CDR2 YYREEE (reference sequence). For the CDR3, the DNA is TGTGCCAGCAGCTTGGACCGTGGCGGGAAGAGCTCTGGGGCCAACGTCCTGACTTTC. Its translation is CASSLDRGGKSSGANVLTF.

This chain links TRBV30 with TRBJ1-2; D is unclear. The CDR3 totals 13 residues. The germline V and J ends were trimmed by 3 bases and 2 bases, with 10 bases remaining between them. The germline V gene has CDR1 GTSNPN and CDR2 SVGIG (reference sequence). The CDR3 loop reads CAWRIGENYGYTF. The CDR3 DNA sequence: TGTGCCTGGAGAATAGGTGAAAACTATGGCTACACCTTC.

This chain connects TRBV5-1 to TRBJ2-7; 7 nucleotides agree with TRBD1. J was trimmed by 2 bases and V by 3 bases; bases with no gene match: 5. The CDR3 loop spans 14 amino acids. Per germline, CDR1 SGHRS and CDR2 YFSETQ. The CDR3 DNA is TGCGCCAGCAGCTGGGACAGCTTAACCTACGAGCAGTACTTC. This translates into CASSWDSLTYEQYF.

CDR3: CASSQTPGPNYEQYF. The CDR3 DNA reads as TGCGCCAGCAGCCAAACCCCGGGGCCAAACTACGAGCAGTACTTC. The chain combines TRBV4-1 with TRBJ2-7; D is possibly TRBD1 or TRBD2 (5 bases each). V lost 2 bases and J lost 3, with 14 bases in between. The length of the CDR3 is 15 residues. The germline V gene encodes CDR1 MGHRA and CDR2 YSYEKL.

The chain couples TRBV19 to TRBJ1-5; 7 nucleotides agree with TRBD1. Per the germline V gene, CDR1 is LNHDA and CDR2 is SQIVND (reference sequence). V trimming: 2 bases; J trimming: 2 bases; junction bases outside the gene matches: 3. This CDR3 is built from 15 residues. In nucleotides, the CDR3 is TGTGCCAGTAGTATATCGGGGACAGGCAATCAGCCCCAGCATTTT. It codes for CASSISGTGNQPQHF.

The chain uses TRBV25-1 and TRBJ2-1; 10 bases are a match to TRBD1. The CDR3 totals 18 residues. J lost 4 bases, V lost 3 bases, and 12 bases had no gene match. Germline CDR1 MGHDK, CDR2 SYGVNS. CDR3 loop: CASSDRDRGSLQYNEQFF. DNA for the CDR3: TGTGCCAGCAGTGATCGGGACAGGGGTTCCCTCCAGTACAATGAGCAGTTCTTC.

This rearrangement joins TRBV25-1 to TRBJ1-1; D is ambiguous. Trimming removed 0 bases from V and 10 bases from J, with 9 bases in between. CDR3 length: 12 residues. Germline V gene sequence: CDR1 MGHDK, CDR2 SYGVNS. This CDR3 reads CASSEYGSSAFF. The CDR3 nucleotides read TGTGCCAGCAGTGAATACGGGAGTTCAGCTTTCTTT.